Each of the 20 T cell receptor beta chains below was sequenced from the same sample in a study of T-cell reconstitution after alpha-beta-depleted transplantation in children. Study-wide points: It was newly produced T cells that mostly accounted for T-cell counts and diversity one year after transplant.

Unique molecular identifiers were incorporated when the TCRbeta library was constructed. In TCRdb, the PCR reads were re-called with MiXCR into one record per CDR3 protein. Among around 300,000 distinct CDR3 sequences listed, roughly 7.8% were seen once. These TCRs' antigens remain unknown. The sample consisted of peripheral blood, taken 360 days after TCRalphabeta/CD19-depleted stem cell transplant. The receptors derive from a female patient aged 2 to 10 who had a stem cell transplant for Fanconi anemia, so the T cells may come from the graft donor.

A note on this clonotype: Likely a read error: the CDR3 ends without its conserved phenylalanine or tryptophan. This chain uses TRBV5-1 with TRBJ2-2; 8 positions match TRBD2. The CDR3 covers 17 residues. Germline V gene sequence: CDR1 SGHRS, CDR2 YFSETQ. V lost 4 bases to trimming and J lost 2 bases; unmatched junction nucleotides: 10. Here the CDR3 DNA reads TGCGCCAGCAGCCCTATGGCGGGGGGAATAAACACCGGGGAGCTGTTTATT. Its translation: CASSPMAGGINTGELFI.

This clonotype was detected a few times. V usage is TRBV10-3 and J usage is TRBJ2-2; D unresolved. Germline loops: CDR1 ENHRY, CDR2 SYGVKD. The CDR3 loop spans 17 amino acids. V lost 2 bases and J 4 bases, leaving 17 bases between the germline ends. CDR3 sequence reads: CAISERPMRTPTGELFF. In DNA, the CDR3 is TGTGCCATCAGTGAGAGGCCAATGAGGACCCCCACCGGGGAGCTGTTTTTT.

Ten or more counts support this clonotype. The CDR3 DNA reads as TGCAGTGCTAGAAGGCTAGCGGGGACATACGAGCAGTACGTC. It yields the protein CSARRLAGTYEQYV. V usage is TRBV20-1 and J usage is TRBJ2-7; TRBD2 matches at 9 bases. J gave up 4 bases and V 2 bases, and 6 bases lay outside the gene matches. The CDR3 consists of 14 residues. Germline V gene data show CDR1 as DFQATT and CDR2 as SNEGSKA (reference sequence).

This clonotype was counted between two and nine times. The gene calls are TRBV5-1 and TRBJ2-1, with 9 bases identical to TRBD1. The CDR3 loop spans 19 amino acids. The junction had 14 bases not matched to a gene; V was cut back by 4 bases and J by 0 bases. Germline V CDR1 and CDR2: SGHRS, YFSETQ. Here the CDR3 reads CASSGTGTGTLSSYNEQFF. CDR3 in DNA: TGCGCCAGCAGCGGAACCGGGACAGGGACCCTCAGCTCCTACAATGAGCAGTTCTTC.

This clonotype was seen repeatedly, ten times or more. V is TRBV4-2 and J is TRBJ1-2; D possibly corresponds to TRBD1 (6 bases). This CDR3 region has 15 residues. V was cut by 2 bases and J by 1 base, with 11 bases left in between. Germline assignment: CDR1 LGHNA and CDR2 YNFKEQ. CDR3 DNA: TGTGCCAGCAGCCAAACACAGGGAAATAACTATGGCTACACCTTC. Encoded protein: CASSQTQGNNYGYTF.

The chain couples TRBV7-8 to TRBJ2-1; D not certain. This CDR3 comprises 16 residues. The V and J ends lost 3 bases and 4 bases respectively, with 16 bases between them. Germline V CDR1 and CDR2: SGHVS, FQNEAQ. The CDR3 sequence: CASSLPSGSRYNEQFF. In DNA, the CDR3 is TGTGCCAGCAGCTTGCCTTCCGGGTCCCGTTACAATGAGCAGTTCTTC.

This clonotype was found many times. CDR3 sequence (DNA): TGTGCCAGCAGCGCTGGACAGGGGTGGCCCTACGAGCAGTACTTC. This gives the protein CASSAGQGWPYEQYF. V and J are TRBV28 and TRBJ2-7, with 9 bases fitting TRBD1. The CDR3 totals 15 residues. J was trimmed by 2 bases and V by 6 bases; bases with no gene match: 8. Germline loops: CDR1 MDHEN, CDR2 SYDVKM.

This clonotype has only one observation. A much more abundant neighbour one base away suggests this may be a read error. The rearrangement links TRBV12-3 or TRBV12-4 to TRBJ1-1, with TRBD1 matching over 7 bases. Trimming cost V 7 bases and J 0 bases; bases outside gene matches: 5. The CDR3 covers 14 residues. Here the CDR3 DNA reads TGTGCCAGCACCGGGACAGAGATGAACACTGAAGCTTTCTTT. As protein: CASTGTEMNTEAFF.

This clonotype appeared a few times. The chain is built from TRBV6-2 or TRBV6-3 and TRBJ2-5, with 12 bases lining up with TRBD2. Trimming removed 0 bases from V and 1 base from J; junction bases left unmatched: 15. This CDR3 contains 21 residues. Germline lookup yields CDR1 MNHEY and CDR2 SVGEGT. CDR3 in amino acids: CASSYSYLTSGGPTAQETQYF. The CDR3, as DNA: TGTGCCAGCAGTTACTCGTATTTGACTAGCGGGGGCCCTACCGCCCAAGAGACCCAGTACTTC.

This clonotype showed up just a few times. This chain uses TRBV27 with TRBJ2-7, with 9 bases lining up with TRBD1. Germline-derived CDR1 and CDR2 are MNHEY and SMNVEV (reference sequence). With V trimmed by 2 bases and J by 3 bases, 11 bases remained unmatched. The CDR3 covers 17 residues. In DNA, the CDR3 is TGTGCCAGCAGTTTAAGGGGACAGGGCCATACCCTCTACGAGCAGTACTTC. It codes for CASSLRGQGHTLYEQYF.

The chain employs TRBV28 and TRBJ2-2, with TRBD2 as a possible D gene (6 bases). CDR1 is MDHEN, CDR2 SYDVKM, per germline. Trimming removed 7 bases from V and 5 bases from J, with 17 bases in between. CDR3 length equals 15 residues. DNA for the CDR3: TGTGCCAGCAATAAGAGGACCGCGGGGACCGGGGAGCTGTTTTTT. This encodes CASNKRTAGTGELFF.

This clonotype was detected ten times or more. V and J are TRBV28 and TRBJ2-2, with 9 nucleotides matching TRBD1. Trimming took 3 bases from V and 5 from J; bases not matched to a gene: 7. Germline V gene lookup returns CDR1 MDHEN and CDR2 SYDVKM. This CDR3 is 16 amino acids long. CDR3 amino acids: CASSFRPGQGTGELFF. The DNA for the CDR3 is TGTGCCAGCAGTTTTCGGCCGGGACAGGGAACCGGGGAGCTGTTTTTT. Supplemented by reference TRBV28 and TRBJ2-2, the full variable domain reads DVKVTQSSRYLVKRTGEKVFLECVQDMDHENMFWYRQDPGLGLRLIYFSYDVKMKEKGDIPEGYSVSREKKERFSLILESASTNQTSMYLCASSFRPGQGTGELFFGEGSRLTVL.

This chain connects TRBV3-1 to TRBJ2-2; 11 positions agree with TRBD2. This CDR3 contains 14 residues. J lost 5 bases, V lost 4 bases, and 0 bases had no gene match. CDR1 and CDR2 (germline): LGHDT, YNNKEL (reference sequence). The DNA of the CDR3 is TGTGCCAGCAGCCGGACTAGCGGGACCGGGGAGCTGTTTTTT. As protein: CASSRTSGTGELFF.

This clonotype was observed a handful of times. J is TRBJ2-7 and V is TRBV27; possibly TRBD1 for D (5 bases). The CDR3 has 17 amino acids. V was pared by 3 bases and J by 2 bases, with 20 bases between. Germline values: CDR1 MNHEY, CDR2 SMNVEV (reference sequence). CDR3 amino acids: CASSFRAQALGPYEQYF. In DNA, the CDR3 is TGTGCCAGCAGTTTTAGGGCACAGGCCCTCGGGCCCTACGAGCAGTACTTC.

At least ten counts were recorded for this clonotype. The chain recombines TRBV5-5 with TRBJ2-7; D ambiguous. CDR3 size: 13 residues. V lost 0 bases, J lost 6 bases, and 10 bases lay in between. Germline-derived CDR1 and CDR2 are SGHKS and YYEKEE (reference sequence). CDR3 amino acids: CASSLGGLGEQYV. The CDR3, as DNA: TGTGCCAGCAGCTTGGGGGGTTTGGGCGAGCAGTACGTC.

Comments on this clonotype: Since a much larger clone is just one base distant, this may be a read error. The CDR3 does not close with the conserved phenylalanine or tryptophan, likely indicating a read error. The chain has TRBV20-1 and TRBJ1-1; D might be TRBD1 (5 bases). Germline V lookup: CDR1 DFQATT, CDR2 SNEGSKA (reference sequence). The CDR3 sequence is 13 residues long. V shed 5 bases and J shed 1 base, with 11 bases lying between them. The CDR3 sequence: CSARPDTNTEAFI. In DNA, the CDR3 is TGCAGTGCTCGCCCGGACACGAACACTGAAGCTTTCATT.

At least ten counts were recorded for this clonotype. The CDR3 region has the DNA TGTGCCAGCAGCCCAGGGCCCGGTGGGATCGGGGAGCTGTTTTTT. It specifies CASSPGPGGIGELFF. The genes are TRBV7-8 and TRBJ2-2; maybe TRBD1 (5 bases). CDR3 length: 15 amino acids. Germline V CDR1 and CDR2: SGHVS, FQNEAQ. Trimming shortened V by 5 bases and J by 7 bases, and 17 bases separated the two germline ends.

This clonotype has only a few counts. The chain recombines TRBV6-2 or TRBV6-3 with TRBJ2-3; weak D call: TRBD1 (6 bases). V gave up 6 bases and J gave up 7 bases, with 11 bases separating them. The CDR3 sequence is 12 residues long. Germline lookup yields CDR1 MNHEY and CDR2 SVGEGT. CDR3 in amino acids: CASRRGTYTQYF. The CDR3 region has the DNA TGTGCCAGCAGAAGAGGGACATATACGCAGTATTTT.

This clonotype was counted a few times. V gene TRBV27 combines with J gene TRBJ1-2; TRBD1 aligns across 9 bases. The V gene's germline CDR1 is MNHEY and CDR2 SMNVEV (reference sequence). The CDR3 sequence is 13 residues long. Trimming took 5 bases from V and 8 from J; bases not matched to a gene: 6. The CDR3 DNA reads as TGTGCCAGCAGTCCGGGGACAGGGAAAGGCTACACCTTC. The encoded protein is CASSPGTGKGYTF.

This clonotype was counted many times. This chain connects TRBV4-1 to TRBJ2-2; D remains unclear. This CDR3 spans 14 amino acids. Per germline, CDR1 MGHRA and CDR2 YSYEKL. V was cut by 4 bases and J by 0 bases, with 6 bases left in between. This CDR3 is CASSPTSNTGELFF. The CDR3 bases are TGCGCCAGCAGCCCAACCTCGAACACCGGGGAGCTGTTTTTT.